This record concerns one TCR beta chain sequence. This sample is part of a study of technical replicates of blood from several donors. J gave up 8 bases and V 6 bases, and 5 bases lay outside the gene matches. The germline V gene encodes CDR1 DFQATT and CDR2 SNEGSKA (reference sequence). The CDR3 spans 11 residues. Only in-frame clones appear in the TCRdb table, and some are missing; sequencing was by immunoSEQ multiplex PCR. This table has about 100,000 clones, approximately 95% appearing once. The receptor was derived from a human donor in good health. The sequenced sample consisted of T cells isolated from PBMCs. V gene TRBV20-1 combines with J gene TRBJ1-2, with 8 bases matching TRBD1. This CDR3 reads CSAKQGEGYTF. The CDR3 DNA sequence: TGCAGTGCAAAACAGGGGGAGGGCTACACCTTC.